This is a list of T cell receptor beta chains from one sample in a study of CD8 T cells in Susac syndrome. One entry per CDR3 protein results from TCRdb running MiXCR on the immunoSEQ multiplex PCR reads. In the table there are 120,000 to 150,000 distinct CDR3 sequences, around 94% of which are singletons. The sample was CD4+ T cells from PBMCs. These receptors all stem from a human donor in good health. CDR3s include the opening cysteine and the closing phenylalanine or tryptophan. Fields, in order: J gene, clone size, V gene, D gene, CDR3 length, CDR3 DNA, CDR3 protein. A D gene is named only where the DNA matches it firmly. Size tells how often a clone was seen (once, few, many) or the class of an expanded clone, and some rows leave it out.

TRBJ2-5	-	TRBV25-1	TRBD1	15	TGTGCCAGCAGTGAATTAGGACAGGGGTTGGAGACCCAGTACTTC	CASSELGQGLETQYF
TRBJ2-1	few	TRBV5-4	-	14	TGTGCCAGCAGTTCGACGGGTACCTACAATGAGCAGTTCTTC	CASSSTGTYNEQFF
TRBJ2-1	-	TRBV6-4	TRBD2	17	TGTGCCAGCAGTGGGTCCCCTAGCGGAGGGATGTACAATGAGCAGTTCTTC	CASSGSPSGGMYNEQFF
TRBJ1-4	-	TRBV29-1	-	14	TGCAGCGTTGGGAATGGGTGGGGGACCGAAAAACTGTTTTTT	CSVGNGWGTEKLFF
TRBJ2-1	-	TRBV15	-	16	TGTGCCACCAGCAGTGAAAACATAGGGTCCTACAATGAGCAGTTCTTC	CATSSENIGSYNEQFF
TRBJ1-1	-	TRBV2	-	10	TGTGCCAGCAGGCAAATCGAAGCTTTCTTT	CASRQIEAFF
TRBJ1-1	-	TRBV5-1	TRBD1	16	TGCGCCAGCAGCCAGGACAGGGGGTCGTTGAACACTGAAGCTTTCTTT	CASSQDRGSLNTEAFF
TRBJ2-2	-	TRBV5-1	TRBD1	14	TGCGCCAGCAGCTTCCAGGGGGCGACCGGGGAGCTGTTTTTT	CASSFQGATGELFF
TRBJ1-2	-	TRBV29-1	TRBD1	15	TGCAGCGTTGAAGATGGACAGGGATCTAACTATGGCTACACCTTC	CSVEDGQGSNYGYTF
TRBJ2-2	-	TRBV11-2	-	15	TGTGCCAGCAGCCTCCGGGACCAATACACCGGGGAGCTGTTTTTT	CASSLRDQYTGELFF
TRBJ1-1	-	TRBV29-1	-	14	TGCAGCGTAAGACAGGACAGCCTGAACACTGAAGCTTTCTTT	CSVRQDSLNTEAFF
TRBJ1-1	-	TRBV7-9	-	12	TGTGCCAGCAGCTTAACTGACTTTGAAGCTTTCTTT	CASSLTDFEAFF
TRBJ2-7	-	TRBV28	-	15	TGTGCCAGCTCGGTAGGAGCAACAATGGGGTACGAGCAGTACTTC	CASSVGATMGYEQYF
TRBJ1-2	-	TRBV28	TRBD1	14	TGTGCCAGCAGTTCTTGGGACAGGGAGTATGGCTACACCTTC	CASSSWDREYGYTF
TRBJ2-5	-	TRBV7-2	-	15	TGTGCCAGCAGCTTAGATTATCGAGCGTGGGAGACCCAGTACTTC	CASSLDYRAWETQYF
TRBJ2-3	-	TRBV9	-	12	TGTGCCAGCAGCGTAGCCGAAGATACGCAGTATTTT	CASSVAEDTQYF
TRBJ1-5	-	TRBV13	TRBD1	17	TGTGCCAGCAGCACCCGGACAGGGGGCGTGGGGAATCAGCCCCAGCATTTT	CASSTRTGGVGNQPQHF
TRBJ2-1	-	TRBV18	-	13	TGTGCCAGCTCACCGTACAGGGATGATGAGCAGTTCTTC	CASSPYRDDEQFF
TRBJ1-2	-	TRBV19	-	13	TGTGCCAGTCGGGACCTATCTTCTCATGGCTACACCTTC	CASRDLSSHGYTF
TRBJ2-2	-	TRBV3-1	TRBD1	16	TGTGCCAGCAGCCAAGAGAGTGGACAGGGCCACGGGGAGCTGTTTTTT	CASSQESGQGHGELFF
TRBJ2-1	-	TRBV28	TRBD2	17	TGTGCCAGCAACCATCCCATACTAGCGGGAGTCAGGAATGAGCAGTTCTTC	CASNHPILAGVRNEQFF
TRBJ2-5	-	TRBV7-6	TRBD2	17	TGTGCCAGCAGCAGCCTAGCGGGAGGTAGTTACGGAGAGACCCAGTACTTC	CASSSLAGGSYGETQYF
TRBJ2-7	once	TRBV20-1	-	11	TGCAGTGCTAGAGAGGGGGACGAGCAGTACTTC	CSAREGDEQYF
TRBJ2-1	-	TRBV2	TRBD2	15	TGTGCCACCAAGAATAGCGGGAGCTCCTACAATGAGCAGTTCTTC	CATKNSGSSYNEQFF